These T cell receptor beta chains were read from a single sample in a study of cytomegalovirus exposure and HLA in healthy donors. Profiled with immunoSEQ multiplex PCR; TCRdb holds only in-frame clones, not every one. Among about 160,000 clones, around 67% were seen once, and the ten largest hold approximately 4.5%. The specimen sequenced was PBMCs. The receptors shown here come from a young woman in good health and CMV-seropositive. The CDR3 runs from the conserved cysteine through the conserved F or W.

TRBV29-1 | CSVEAHSTGVAEAFF
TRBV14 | CASSPSTATYEQYF
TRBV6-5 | CASSWRGLGYGYTF
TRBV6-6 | CASRVWGPTEAFF
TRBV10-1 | CASSETSDGTYEQYF
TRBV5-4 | CASSFTSDRDGFSHEQYF
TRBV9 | CASGRGPYEQYF
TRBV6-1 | CASSQGQGDGDQYF
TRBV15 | CATSRELRLAGYNEQFF
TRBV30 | CACSRTGNSDEQFF
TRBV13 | CASSLGTGSTEAFF
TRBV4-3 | CASSQDSTNYNSPLHF
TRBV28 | CASRTPGGRETQYF
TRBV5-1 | CASSLATGTETQYF
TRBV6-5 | CASSYRESSYNEQFF
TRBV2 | CASSIQGPVPSPLHF
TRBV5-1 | CASSLDRNYGYTF
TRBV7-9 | CASSVTGYTEAFF
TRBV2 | CASRSSDRAGAFF
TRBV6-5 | CASSLLLKDTQYF
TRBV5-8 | CASSLVVGTVNTGELFF
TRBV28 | CASRSTGSRQPQHF
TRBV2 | CATRSLVSYNEQFF
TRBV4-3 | CASSQGQVVWDEQFF
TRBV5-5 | CASSLGQGFYGYTF
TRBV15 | CATSPGAGGPYEQYF
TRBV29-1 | CSGSSGQGTYEQYF
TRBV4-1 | CASSHEDRSVNTIYF
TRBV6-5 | CASSYSSRGSIYGYTF
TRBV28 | CASRSSDTPSTDTQYF
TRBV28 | CASSFGGSGSSEAFF
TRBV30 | CAWSRTFYEQFF
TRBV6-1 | CASGRLARNTGELFF
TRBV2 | CASSPTRSAGNEQFF
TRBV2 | CASLLTRPDANYGYTF
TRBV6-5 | CASSYSVGLSTDTQYF
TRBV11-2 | CASSLDPRDYEQYF
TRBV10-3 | CAITGGVTGELFF
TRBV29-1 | CSVSGGWSYEQYF
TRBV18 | CASSPLDWGGEKLFF
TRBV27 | CASSFLLAGGPETQYF
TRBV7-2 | CASSLALNVEQYF
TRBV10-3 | CAISEGGGAYEQYF
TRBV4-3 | CASSQAGTGDYEQYF
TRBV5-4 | CASSLGGDFDTDTQYF
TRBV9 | CASSPRQGAAYEQYF
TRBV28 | CASSPGQVSYNEQFF
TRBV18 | CASSPIGGQIPYGYTF
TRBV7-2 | CASSLAGGQGRVF
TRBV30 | CAWSKGQGANEQFF
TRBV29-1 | CSVLYPEERGGRRYEQYF
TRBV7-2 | CASSLVRGSYEQYF
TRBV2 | CASSWTSGKETQYF
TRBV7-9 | CASSLTWDTGGNEQFF
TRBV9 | CASSVVSTGSYGYTF